This entry lists 24 T cell receptor beta chains sequenced from one sample in a study of regulatory T cells in long-lasting Graves disease. CDR3-region Arm-PCR and iRepertoire HTBI primers produced the TCR beta libraries. TCRdb redid the calling of the multiplex PCR reads with MiXCR, one entry per CDR3 protein. The sample carries more than 300,000 distinct CDR3 sequences, 23% recorded once. Time point noted: persistent/refractory GD, antithyroid drugs over 5 years with positive TRAb. Scientists built the TCR library using RNA that was extracted from PBMCs. The sample here was peripheral blood mononuclear cells (PBMCs), taken when the disease was refractory, from a patient treated with antithyroid drugs. Receptors originate from a woman between 35 and 50 years old with Graves disease.

The chain couples TRBV7-2 to TRBJ2-1; 11 bases are a match to TRBD2. Germline assignment: CDR1 SGHTA and CDR2 FQGNSA. This CDR3 has 13 amino acids. V gave up 11 bases and J gave up 6 bases; unmatched junction bases: 6. CDR3 residues: CAGRGTSGNEQFF. The CDR3 DNA reads as TGTGCCGGACGCGGGACTAGCGGCAATGAGCAGTTCTTC. Using reference TRBV7-2 and TRBJ2-1 for the parts outside the CDR3, the full variable domain is GAGVSQSPSNKVTEKGKDVELRCDPISGHTALYWYRQSLGQGLEFLIYFQGNSAPDKSGLPSDRFSAERTGGSVSTLTIQRTQQEDSAVYLCAGRGTSGNEQFFGPGTRLTVL.

This clonotype has a handful of counts. The chain employs TRBV27 and TRBJ2-7; possible D gene TRBD2, 6 bases. The CDR3 sequence is 17 residues long. The V and J ends lost 7 bases and 2 bases respectively, with 24 bases between them. The germline V gene has CDR1 MNHEY and CDR2 SMNVEV (reference sequence). The chain's CDR3 is CASKIMAREAGAYEQYF. In nucleotides, the CDR3 is TGTGCCAGCAAAATAATGGCTAGGGAAGCGGGCGCCTACGAGCAGTACTTC.

The sample holds a few counts of this clonotype. The chain couples TRBV28 to TRBJ2-1; 8 nucleotides match TRBD2. CDR3 size: 11 residues. The V gene's germline CDR1 is MDHEN and CDR2 SYDVKM. J was trimmed by 14 bases and V by 8 bases; bases with no gene match: 8. The DNA of the CDR3 is TGTGCCAGCTCAGTTTCCGGGGGGGAGTTCTTC. Its protein is CASSVSGGEFF.

The rearrangement uses TRBV7-9 and TRBJ1-1; 9 bases agree with TRBD1. From germline, CDR1 is SEHNR and CDR2 FQNEAQ (reference sequence). J lost 2 bases, V lost 4 bases, and 14 bases had no gene match. This CDR3 has 18 residues. CDR3: CASSSYRGLMVANTEAFF. For the CDR3, the DNA is TGTGCCAGCAGCTCATACAGGGGGCTAATGGTGGCTAACACTGAAGCTTTCTTT.

This clonotype was picked up many times. The V and J genes are TRBV28 and TRBJ1-2; a possible D gene is TRBD1 (6 bases). From germline, CDR1 is MDHEN and CDR2 SYDVKM. The CDR3 contains 13 residues. V lost 1 base to trimming and J lost 4 bases, with 7 bases between them. The CDR3 nucleotides read TGTGCCAGCAGTTTATCGGACAGCTATGGCTACACCTTC. This encodes CASSLSDSYGYTF.

There are many counts of this clonotype. The CDR3, as DNA: TGCAGCCGGGAGTTAGCCGCTGAAGCTTTCTTT. This gives the protein CSRELAAEAFF. The chain has TRBV20-1 and TRBJ1-1; no reliable D call. CDR3 length: 11 residues. Germline V gene data show CDR1 as DFQATT and CDR2 as SNEGSKA (reference sequence).

V and J are TRBV11-2 and TRBJ2-4; D gene unclear. Per germline, CDR1 SGHAT and CDR2 FQNNGV. The V end lost 0 bases, the J end lost 5 bases, and 11 bases lay between the germline ends. The CDR3 sequence is 15 residues long. CDR3: CASSLDRYPQNIQYF. CDR3 DNA: TGTGCCAGCAGCTTAGACCGTTACCCCCAAAACATTCAGTACTTC.

Concerning this clonotype itself: A single base is all that separates this from a far larger clone, so a read error is likely. The chain employs TRBV7-9 and TRBJ2-5; 10 nucleotides align to TRBD1. Germline trimming cut 5 bases from V and 4 bases from J; bases unmatched to any gene: 4. Germline-derived CDR1 and CDR2 are SEHNR and FQNEAQ (reference sequence). The CDR3 consists of 14 residues. The chain's CDR3 is CASSRRDRGETQYF. CDR3 DNA: TGTGCCAGCAGCCGCCGGGACAGGGGAGAGACCCAGTACTTC.

The CDR3 region has the DNA TGTGCCAGCAGCAGTGCGGGAGGCCCTACTGGGGGGCAGTACTTC. Residues: CASSSAGGPTGGQYF. The rearrangement links TRBV7-9 to TRBJ2-7; 8 positions agree with TRBD2. V was pared by 5 bases and J by 9 bases, with 15 bases of the junction left unmatched. Germline V gene lookup returns CDR1 SEHNR and CDR2 FQNEAQ (reference sequence). The CDR3 is 15 amino acids.

This rearrangement joins TRBV18 to TRBJ2-7, with 7 bases identical to TRBD1. V lost 3 bases, J lost 2 bases, and 1 base stayed unmatched. This CDR3 region has 13 residues. Germline CDR1 is KGHSH and CDR2 is LQKENI. The CDR3 nucleotides read TGTGCCAGCTCACCGACAGGGACCTACGAGCAGTACTTC. The encoded protein is CASSPTGTYEQYF.

At least ten counts were recorded for this clonotype. The rearrangement joins TRBV7-8 to TRBJ1-1, with TRBD1 identical over 8 bases. The germline V gene has CDR1 SGHVS and CDR2 FQNEAQ. The V and J ends lost 6 bases and 7 bases, in that order; junction bases with no gene match: 13. The CDR3 extends over 15 amino acids. CDR3 sequence (DNA): TGTGCCAGCAGAGACTACCGGGACAGGCGGAGTGAAGCTTTCTTT. It specifies CASRDYRDRRSEAFF.

This clonotype was detected only a few times. The chain combines TRBV30 with TRBJ1-1; 8 positions agree with TRBD1. Losses at the gene ends were 3 bases for V and 5 bases for J; bases not matched to a gene: 8. The CDR3 consists of 14 residues. CDR1 and CDR2 (germline): GTSNPN, SVGIG (reference sequence). The CDR3 is CAWSSTGGKTEAFF. The CDR3 bases are TGTGCCTGGAGCTCTACAGGGGGTAAGACTGAAGCTTTCTTT.

The V gene is TRBV5-1, the J gene TRBJ2-7, with 7 bases lining up with TRBD2. In germline, CDR1 is SGHRS, CDR2 YFSETQ. V lost 2 bases and J lost 7; bases outside the gene matches: 9. The CDR3 is 14 residues long. The CDR3: CASSLDDSGREQYF. As DNA, the CDR3 is TGCGCCAGCAGCTTAGATGATAGCGGGCGAGAGCAGTACTTC. The variable domain in full, with the rest retrieved from reference TRBV5-1 and TRBJ2-7, is KAGVTQTPRYLIKTRGQQVTLSCSPISGHRSVSWYQQTPGQGLQFLFEYFSETQRNKGNFPGRFSGRQFSNSRSEMNVSTLELGDSALYLCASSLDDSGREQYFGPGTRLTVT.

This clonotype showed up many times. The J gene is TRBJ1-1, the V gene TRBV2; 7 positions agree with TRBD1. The CDR3 runs to 14 residues. V lost 6 bases to trimming and J lost 0 bases; unmatched junction nucleotides: 4. The germline gives CDR1 SNHLY, CDR2 FYNNEI. The CDR3 nucleotides read TGTGCCAGCAGGGTGACAGGGATGAACACTGAAGCTTTCTTT. This sequence encodes CASRVTGMNTEAFF. Full variable domain (missing parts from reference TRBV2 and TRBJ1-1): EPEVTQTPSHQVTQMGQEVILRCVPISNHLYFYWYRQILGQKVEFLVSFYNNEISEKSEIFDDQFSVERPDGSNFTLKIRSTKLEDSAMYFCASRVTGMNTEAFFGQGTRLTVV.

The table lists this clonotype with many counts. The chain is built from TRBV20-1 and TRBJ2-5; 9 nucleotides align to TRBD2. CDR3 length: 13 amino acids. Germline CDR1 DFQATT, CDR2 SNEGSKA (reference sequence). V lost 8 bases and J lost 2; bases outside the gene matches: 6. CDR3 nucleotide sequence: TGCAGTATAGAGACTAGCGGTCAAGAGACCCAGTACTTC. Its protein product is CSIETSGQETQYF.

CDR3 in amino acids: CASSPRGTYGYTF. For the CDR3, the DNA is TGCGCCAGCAGCCCCCGGGGTACCTATGGCTACACCTTC. The chain is built from TRBV5-1 and TRBJ1-2; D ambiguous. The CDR3 has 13 amino acids. Germline V gives CDR1 SGHRS, CDR2 YFSETQ. V was trimmed by 4 bases and J by 4 bases, leaving 11 bases between them.

This clonotype came up a few times. V is TRBV5-6 and J is TRBJ1-1; maybe TRBD1 (5 bases). V shed 4 bases and J shed 1 base, with 11 bases lying between them. This CDR3 has 14 amino acids. The germline CDR1 and CDR2 sequences are SGHDT and YYEEEE. The CDR3 spells CASSPGPANTEAFF. In DNA, the CDR3 is TGTGCCAGCAGCCCGGGACCGGCGAACACTGAAGCTTTCTTT.

This clonotype was seen at least ten times. This chain connects TRBV28 to TRBJ2-7; D is perhaps TRBD1 (5 bases). Germline V gene lookup returns CDR1 MDHEN and CDR2 SYDVKM. This CDR3 is 14 amino acids long. V dropped 5 bases and J dropped 3 bases, with 14 bases sitting between them. CDR3 DNA: TGTGCCAGCAGTCCCCCAGGGCGGAACTACGAGCAGTACTTC. It encodes CASSPPGRNYEQYF.

The rearrangement links TRBV20-1 to TRBJ1-1; D is unresolved. This CDR3 is built from 14 residues. V lost 7 bases, J lost 2 bases, and 17 bases lay in between. The germline V gene has CDR1 DFQATT and CDR2 SNEGSKA (reference sequence). The CDR3 sequence: CSVPPPRKNTEAFF. The DNA of the CDR3 is TGCAGTGTCCCCCCCCCCCGGAAAAACACTGAAGCTTTCTTT.

The table lists this clonotype with many counts. V gene TRBV6-5 combines with J gene TRBJ1-6; D uncertain. Germline V gene data show CDR1 as MNHEY and CDR2 as SVGAGI. V was clipped by 4 bases and J by 13 bases, with 11 bases between them. The CDR3 spans 12 residues. The CDR3: CASSSWQSPLHF. The CDR3 DNA reads TGTGCCAGCAGTTCATGGCAGTCCCCCCTCCACTTT.

This clonotype was detected once. The CDR3 is CASMVGGSNQPQHF. The DNA of the CDR3 is TGTGCCAGTATGGTCGGGGGTAGCAATCAGCCCCAGCATTTT. The chain uses TRBV19 and TRBJ1-5, with D perhaps matching TRBD1 (5 bases). V lost 7 bases, J lost 0 bases, and 10 bases lay in between. This CDR3 is built from 14 residues. CDR1 is LNHDA and CDR2 is SQIVND in the germline V gene (reference sequence). Full variable domain (rest looked up from reference TRBV19 and TRBJ1-5): DGGITQSPKYLFRKEGQNVTLSCEQNLNHDAMYWYRQDPGQGLRLIYYSQIVNDFQKGDIAEGYSVSREKKESFPLTVTSAQKNPTAFYLCASMVGGSNQPQHFGDGTRLSIL.

Only a few counts were recorded for this clonotype. The chain carries TRBV19 and TRBJ2-7, with 9 bases identical to TRBD1. After removal of 3 bases from V and 2 bases from J, the junction contained 5 bases not matched to a gene. CDR1 is LNHDA, CDR2 SQIVND, per germline (reference sequence). The CDR3 extends over 15 amino acids. In nucleotides, the CDR3 is TGTGCCAGTAGTATTTCAGGGACAGGGACCTACGAGCAGTACTTC. It is translated as CASSISGTGTYEQYF.

This clonotype was observed a few times. This chain's CDR3 is CASSIEAGVGQETQYF. For the CDR3, the DNA is TGTGCCAGTAGTATAGAGGCGGGAGTGGGGCAAGAGACCCAGTACTTC. The chain combines TRBV19 with TRBJ2-5; 7 positions agree with TRBD2. The germline V gene encodes CDR1 LNHDA and CDR2 SQIVND (reference sequence). V dropped 0 bases and J dropped 2; count of bases not matched to a gene: 6. The CDR3 is 16 amino acids.

The chain employs TRBV3-1 and TRBJ2-2, with 8 bases matching TRBD2. The V gene's germline CDR1 is LGHDT and CDR2 YNNKEL (reference sequence). The V and J ends lost 4 bases and 4 bases, in that order; junction bases with no gene match: 5. The CDR3 extends over 15 amino acids. The chain's CDR3 is CASSRGTRFTGELFF. The CDR3 nucleotides are TGTGCCAGCAGCCGGGGGACTAGGTTCACCGGGGAGCTGTTTTTT.